These 21 T cell receptor beta chains were all obtained from the same sample, sequenced in a study of spatial heterogeneity in lung cancer. TCRdb called the 5' RACE reads again in MiXCR, with one record for every CDR3 protein. Among more than 75,000 distinct CDR3 sequences listed, around 19% were seen once. As for time point: blood at routine non-recurrence follow-up after resection. The sample in question was PBMCs, obtained at follow-up. The source of these receptors is a male donor with early-stage non-small cell lung cancer.

The genes are TRBV24-1 and TRBJ1-2; D uncertain. V dropped 4 bases and J dropped 3 bases, with 14 bases sitting between them. Germline-derived CDR1 and CDR2 are KGHDR and SFDVKD. The CDR3 is made up of 15 amino acids. The CDR3 spells CATSEEPPGHYGYTF. In DNA form, the CDR3 reads TGTGCCACCAGTGAAGAGCCACCCGGACACTATGGCTACACCTTC.

The table lists this clonotype with a few counts. The chain joins TRBV24-1 to TRBJ2-3; D not certain. Looked up from germline, CDR1 is KGHDR and CDR2 is SFDVKD. This CDR3 has 13 amino acids. Trimming took 5 bases from V and 5 from J, leaving 10 bases between them. CDR3 bases: TGTGCCACCAGTGGAGACTTAGGAGATACGCAGTATTTT. Translated: CATSGDLGDTQYF.

The chain couples TRBV6-5 to TRBJ2-1; TRBD2 is a possible D gene (5 bases). The length of the CDR3 is 14 residues. Trimming took off 7 bases at V and 4 bases at J, with 14 bases between the two ends. Per the germline V gene, CDR1 is MNHEY and CDR2 is SVGAGI. As DNA, the CDR3 is TGTGCCAGCAAACCCAGCGGACCTTACAATGAGCAGTTCTTC. Residues: CASKPSGPYNEQFF.

A few counts support this clonotype. The chain has TRBV6-6 and TRBJ1-2, with 9 bases aligning to TRBD1. The germline gives CDR1 MNHNY, CDR2 SVGAGI (reference sequence). V was clipped by 7 bases and J by 4 bases; unmatched bases: 10. The CDR3 has 15 amino acids. CDR3 DNA: TGTGCCAGCACCAAGAGGACAGGGGATGCCTATGGCTACACCTTC. Amino acid sequence: CASTKRTGDAYGYTF.

This clonotype was observed a few times. CDR3 amino acids: CASSYSPAFRTTNEKLFF. The CDR3 region has the DNA TGTGCCAGCAGTTACTCGCCGGCCTTCAGGACGACTAATGAAAAACTGTTTTTT. The rearrangement joins TRBV6-5 to TRBJ1-4; no definite D call. With 0 bases removed from V and 2 bases from J, the gap between germline ends came to 16 bases. Germline CDR1 MNHEY, CDR2 SVGAGI. CDR3 size: 18 residues.

The chain links TRBV3-1 to TRBJ1-5, with TRBD1 matching over 10 bases. Germline loops: CDR1 LGHDT, CDR2 YNNKEL (reference sequence). Losses at the gene ends were 4 bases for V and 10 bases for J; bases not matched to a gene: 13. This CDR3 region has 16 residues. This CDR3 reads CASSRSGTGAPLPQHF. CDR3 DNA sequence: TGTGCCAGCAGCCGCTCCGGGACAGGGGCCCCCCTCCCCCAGCATTTT.

As concerns this clonotype: A much larger clone lies one base from this, so it may be a read error. This chain connects TRBV7-2 to TRBJ2-2, with TRBD1 as a possible D gene (6 bases). Germline assignment: CDR1 SGHTA and CDR2 FQGNSA. The CDR3 consists of 13 residues. Trimming removed 2 bases at V and 5 bases at J, with 6 bases between. The DNA for the CDR3 is TGTGCCAGCAGCTTACAGGGGACCGGGGAGCTGTTTTTT. It translates to CASSLQGTGELFF.

The chain joins TRBV20-1 to TRBJ2-7; 10 bases map to TRBD2. The CDR3 length is 15 residues. CDR1 and CDR2 from the germline V gene are DFQATT and SNEGSKA (reference sequence). J lost 3 bases, V lost 0 bases, and 5 bases had no gene match. The CDR3 DNA reads as TGCAGTGCTAGAGATTCCGGACTAGCGGTCTACGAGCAGTACTTC. It encodes CSARDSGLAVYEQYF.

This clonotype has ten or more counts. This chain connects TRBV6-4 to TRBJ2-1; D is ambiguous. From germline, CDR1 is MRHNA and CDR2 SNTAGT. The V end was cut by 3 bases, the J end by 9 bases, with 9 bases between. The CDR3 totals 12 residues. CDR3 loop: CASSDLVSEQFF. The CDR3 DNA is TGTGCCAGCAGTGATCTAGTCAGTGAGCAGTTCTTC.

This clonotype has just a few counts. V gene TRBV29-1 combines with J gene TRBJ2-3; D is perhaps TRBD2 (6 bases). Germline-derived CDR1 and CDR2 are SQVTM and ANQGSEA. Trimming took 5 bases from V and 2 from J, leaving 17 bases between them. The CDR3 spans 15 residues. This CDR3 is CSVIPGLQSTDTQYF. Written as DNA, the CDR3 is TGCAGCGTTATCCCGGGACTTCAATCCACAGATACGCAGTATTTT.

The chain is built from TRBV4-1 and TRBJ2-4; D might be TRBD2 (5 bases). CDR1 MGHRA and CDR2 YSYEKL come from the germline V gene. Between the trimmed V and J ends, which lost 0 bases and 5 bases, there was a span of 14 bases. CDR3 length: 16 residues. CDR3 nucleotide sequence: TGCGCCAGCAGCCAAGAAAGAGTCGGACTGCAAAACATTCAGTACTTC. This encodes CASSQERVGLQNIQYF.

The chain employs TRBV24-1 and TRBJ2-7, with D uncertain. The CDR3 is 14 residues long. Trimming took 4 bases from V and 0 from J, leaving 9 bases between them. The germline CDR1 and CDR2 sequences are KGHDR and SFDVKD. The chain's CDR3 is CATSEDDTSYEQYF. The DNA for the CDR3 is TGTGCCACCAGTGAAGATGACACCTCCTACGAGCAGTACTTC.

This clonotype was seen a handful of times. V gene TRBV12-3 or TRBV12-4 combines with J gene TRBJ1-2; D ambiguous. The CDR3 extends over 14 amino acids. Trimming removed 2 bases at V and 14 bases at J, with 21 bases between. CDR3: CASSLNPGASQWTF. The DNA of the CDR3 is TGTGCCAGCAGTTTAAATCCCGGCGCATCCCAGTGGACCTTC.

CDR3 amino acids: CASSTGQSASYEQYF. The CDR3 DNA follows: TGTGCCAGCAGCACGGGACAGTCCGCATCCTACGAGCAGTACTTC. The V gene is TRBV7-9, the J gene TRBJ2-7; the match to TRBD1 covers 7 bases. CDR3 length: 15 residues. CDR1 is SEHNR and CDR2 is FQNEAQ in the germline V gene (reference sequence). The ends lost 5 bases at V and 1 base at J; junction bases unmatched: 8.

At least ten counts were recorded for this clonotype. The chain joins TRBV20-1 to TRBJ2-4; D might be TRBD2 (6 bases). The ends were cut back, 5 bases at V and 3 bases at J, with 11 bases in the middle. Germline values: CDR1 DFQATT, CDR2 SNEGSKA (reference sequence). The CDR3 runs to 13 residues. CDR3 DNA sequence: TGCAGTGCTGGCCAGACTAGCAAAAACATTCAGTACTTC. Its translation is CSAGQTSKNIQYF.

This chain joins TRBV21-1 and TRBJ2-1. TRBV21-1 corresponds to a pseudogene. CDR3 size: 13 residues. The CDR3 nucleotides read TGTGCCAGCAGCAAATTAGCCATCAATGAGCAGTTCTTC. Translating gives CASSKLAINEQFF.

The CDR3 sequence is CASSKRNEKLFF. CDR3 bases: TGTGCCAGTAGTAAGAGGAATGAAAAACTGTTTTTT. The chain has TRBV19 and TRBJ1-4; D unresolved. V lost 4 bases, J lost 5 bases, and 5 bases lay in between. CDR3 length equals 12 residues. Germline V gives CDR1 LNHDA, CDR2 SQIVND (reference sequence).

In this sample, this clonotype turned up many times. The V gene is TRBV11-2, the J gene TRBJ1-1; D is perhaps TRBD1 (5 bases). Germline V gene lookup returns CDR1 SGHAT and CDR2 FQNNGV. CDR3 length: 14 residues. V was shortened by 0 bases and J by 5 bases, with 10 bases between the two germline ends. DNA for the CDR3: TGTGCCAGCAGCTTAGAGACAGATTTGACTGAAGCTTTCTTT. Encoded protein: CASSLETDLTEAFF.

This clonotype was seen a few times. This rearrangement joins TRBV3-1 to TRBJ1-1; 7 bases agree with TRBD1. The CDR3 has 14 amino acids. The V segment lost 6 bases and the J segment 2 bases; nucleotides outside the gene matches: 6. Germline V gene sequence: CDR1 LGHDT, CDR2 YNNKEL (reference sequence). CDR3 nucleotide sequence: TGTGCCAGCAGAATCGGACAGGCCAACACTGAAGCTTTCTTT. It specifies CASRIGQANTEAFF.

A single count supports this clonotype. The J gene is TRBJ2-3, the V gene TRBV5-4; 9 bases are a match to TRBD2. This CDR3 comprises 16 residues. V was pared by 1 base and J by 4 bases, with 7 bases of the junction left unmatched. In germline, CDR1 is SGHNT, CDR2 YYREEE (reference sequence). CDR3 sequence reads: CASSLRRGGPSDTQYF. CDR3 nucleotides: TGTGCCAGCAGCTTGCGGCGGGGGGGCCCCTCAGATACGCAGTATTTT.

This clonotype has a handful of counts. The chain combines TRBV7-2 with TRBJ2-1; D unresolved. The germline V gene has CDR1 SGHTA and CDR2 FQGNSA. The V and J ends lost 1 base and 6 bases respectively, with 16 bases between them. The CDR3 loop spans 16 amino acids. CDR3 loop: CASSLGPLLSSNEQFF. DNA for the CDR3: TGTGCCAGCAGCTTAGGCCCCCTTCTGAGCTCCAATGAGCAGTTCTTC.